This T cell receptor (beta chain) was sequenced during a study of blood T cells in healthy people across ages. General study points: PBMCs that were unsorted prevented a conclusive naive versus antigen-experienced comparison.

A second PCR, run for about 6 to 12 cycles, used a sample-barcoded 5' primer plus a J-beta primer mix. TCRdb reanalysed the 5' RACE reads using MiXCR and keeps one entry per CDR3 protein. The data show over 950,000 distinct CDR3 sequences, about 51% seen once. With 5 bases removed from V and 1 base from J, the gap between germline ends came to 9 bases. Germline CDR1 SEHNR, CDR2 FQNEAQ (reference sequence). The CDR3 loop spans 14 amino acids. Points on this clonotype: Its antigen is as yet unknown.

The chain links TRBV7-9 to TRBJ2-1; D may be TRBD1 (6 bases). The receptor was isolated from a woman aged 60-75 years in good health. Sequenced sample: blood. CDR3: CASSNRESYNEQFF. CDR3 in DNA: TGTGCCAGCAGCAACAGGGAATCCTACAATGAGCAGTTCTTC.